The clone carrying this T cell receptor (beta chain) was recorded at least ten times. Its antigen is undetermined. The CDR3 length is 17 residues. V was clipped by 0 bases and J by 1 base, with 15 bases between them. CDR1 and CDR2 from the germline V gene are LGHDT and YNNKEL (reference sequence). Authors' analysis steps: Clinicopathological groups supplied CDR3 differences that were used to build a distant-metastasis classifier for papillary thyroid cancer. With MiXCR, TCRdb called clones anew from the PCR reads. The V and J calls reflect TCRdb's pipeline rather than the authors' work. The profile shows roughly 14,000 clones, roughly 31% of them singletons. No treatment had been given to any patient before thyroid surgery. The data are from a study of metastatic and nonmetastatic thyroid tumors. Study overall: Malignant thyroid and benign thyroid patients provided blood and tumor or nodule tissue whose repertoires were compared. Findings and caveats of the study: Benign nodules were reported to have significantly lower TCR beta diversity than malignant thyroid tumors, in blood and tumor.

This clonotype was sampled from a female donor with papillary thyroid cancer or a benign thyroid nodule (not recorded which). Some clones in this sample may be carry-over from other donors' samples. Sequencing input: blood. V gene TRBV3-1 combines with J gene TRBJ1-1; D is ambiguous. This CDR3 reads CASSQDPTGLTNTEAFF. The CDR3 DNA follows: TGTGCCAGCAGCCAAGATCCCACGGGGTTGACGAACACTGAAGCTTTCTTT.